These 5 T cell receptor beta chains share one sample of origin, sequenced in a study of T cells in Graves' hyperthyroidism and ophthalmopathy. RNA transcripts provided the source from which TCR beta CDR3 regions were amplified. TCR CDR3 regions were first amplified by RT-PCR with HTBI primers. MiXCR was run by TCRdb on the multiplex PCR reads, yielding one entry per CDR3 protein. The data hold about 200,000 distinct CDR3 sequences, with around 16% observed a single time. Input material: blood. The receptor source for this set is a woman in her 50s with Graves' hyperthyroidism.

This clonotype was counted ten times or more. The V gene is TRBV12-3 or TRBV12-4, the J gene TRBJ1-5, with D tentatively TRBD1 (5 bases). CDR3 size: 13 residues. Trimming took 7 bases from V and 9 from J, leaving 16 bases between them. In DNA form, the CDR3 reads TGTGCCAGCACCCCCGCGGGGGACGGGCCCCAGCATTTT. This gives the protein CASTPAGDGPQHF.

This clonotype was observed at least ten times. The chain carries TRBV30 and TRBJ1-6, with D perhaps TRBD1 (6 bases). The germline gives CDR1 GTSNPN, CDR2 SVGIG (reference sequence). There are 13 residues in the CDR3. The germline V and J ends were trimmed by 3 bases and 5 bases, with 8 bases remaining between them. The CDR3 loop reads CAWRQGNNSPLHF. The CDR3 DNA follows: TGTGCCTGGAGACAGGGAAATAATTCACCCCTCCACTTT.

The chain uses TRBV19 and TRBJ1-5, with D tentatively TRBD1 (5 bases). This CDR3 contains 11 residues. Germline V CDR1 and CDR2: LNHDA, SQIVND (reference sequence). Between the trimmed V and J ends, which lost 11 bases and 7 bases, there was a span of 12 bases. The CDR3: CAGGVEQPQHF. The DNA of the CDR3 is TGTGCCGGGGGGGTGGAACAGCCCCAGCATTTT.

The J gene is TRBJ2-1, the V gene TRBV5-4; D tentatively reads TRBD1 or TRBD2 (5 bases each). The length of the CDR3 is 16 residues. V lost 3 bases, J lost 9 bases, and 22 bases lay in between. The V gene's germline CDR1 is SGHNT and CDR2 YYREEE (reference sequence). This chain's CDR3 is CASSSRTRGALREQFF. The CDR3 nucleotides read TGTGCCAGCAGCTCACGTACCCGGGGCGCCTTGCGTGAGCAGTTCTTC.

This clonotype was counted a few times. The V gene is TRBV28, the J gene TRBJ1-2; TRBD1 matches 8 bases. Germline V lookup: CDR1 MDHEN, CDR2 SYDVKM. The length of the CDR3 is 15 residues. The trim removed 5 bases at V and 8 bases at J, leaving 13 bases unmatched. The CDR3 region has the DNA TGTGCCAGCAGTGTGAGCAGGGGGCTGGGGAGCGGCTACACCTTC. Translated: CASSVSRGLGSGYTF.